This T cell receptor (beta chain) was retrieved from a study of blood T cell repertoires in COVID-19. Whole-study context: Both acute and convalescent COVID-19 samples were obtained from the United States, Italy and Spain.

The table came from immunoSEQ multiplex PCR; TCRdb's copy has only in-frame clones and leaves some out. The table includes 120,000 or so clones, around four fifths detected once. CDR1 and CDR2 from the germline V gene are SEHNR and FQNEAQ (reference sequence). CDR3 length: 15 amino acids. V was trimmed by 6 bases and J by 8 bases, leaving 17 bases between them. The chain links TRBV7-9 to TRBJ1-6; a weak D match, TRBD1 (6 bases). The sequence was collected from a human donor in a cohort sampled during active COVID-19. The sequencing input was peripheral blood. The CDR3 is CASRKDRSSHSPLHF. In DNA, the CDR3 is TGTGCCAGCAGAAAGGACAGAAGCTCACATTCACCCCTCCACTTT.